Below are 9 T cell receptor beta chains sequenced from a single sample in a study of blood T cell repertoires in COVID-19. Measured with immunoSEQ multiplex PCR; TCRdb has only the in-frame clones, and not every one. The table includes about 200,000 clones, about nine tenths detected once. Sequenced: peripheral blood. Source of these receptors: a young man with active or convalescent COVID-19.

This chain connects TRBV5-1 to TRBJ2-3; 7 bases match TRBD1. V shed 3 bases, J shed 4 bases, and the junction held 14 bases outside the gene matches. Germline V gene data show CDR1 as SGHRS and CDR2 as YFSETQ. The CDR3 runs 17 residues. CDR3 DNA sequence: TGCGCCAGCAGCTCGTACACCGGGACAGCCACTGCAGATACGCAGTATTTT. Translating gives CASSSYTGTATADTQYF.

V and J are TRBV9 and TRBJ1-1; D gene ambiguous. Germline CDR1 and CDR2: SGDLS and YYNGEE. V lost 0 bases, J lost 3 bases, and 9 bases lay in between. The CDR3 loop spans 14 amino acids. This CDR3 is CASSVGGSDTEAFF. Written as DNA, the CDR3 is TGTGCCAGCAGCGTAGGAGGGTCCGACACTGAAGCTTTCTTT.

The chain links TRBV5-1 to TRBJ2-1; 10 bases map to TRBD2. CDR1 SGHRS and CDR2 YFSETQ come from the germline V gene. The trim removed 4 bases at V and 7 bases at J, leaving 14 bases unmatched. The CDR3 covers 17 residues. CDR3 DNA sequence: TGCGCCAGCAGCCCATATCGGACTAGCGGCCAGGGGAATGAGCAGTTCTTC. Translation gives CASSPYRTSGQGNEQFF. Full variable domain (missing parts from reference TRBV5-1 and TRBJ2-1): KAGVTQTPRYLIKTRGQQVTLSCSPISGHRSVSWYQQTPGQGLQFLFEYFSETQRNKGNFPGRFSGRQFSNSRSEMNVSTLELGDSALYLCASSPYRTSGQGNEQFFGPGTRLTVL.

This chain joins TRBV5-1 and TRBJ2-7, with D possibly matching TRBD2 (6 bases). The V end lost 4 bases, the J end lost 6 bases, and 23 bases lay between the germline ends. There are 16 residues in the CDR3. The germline V gene has CDR1 SGHRS and CDR2 YFSETQ. CDR3 region: CASSLGTQTLPLEQYF. As DNA, the CDR3 is TGCGCCAGCAGCCTCGGGACTCAAACGCTCCCCCTCGAGCAGTACTTC.

This clone appeared a few times. The chain combines TRBV2 with TRBJ2-2; 7 bases map to TRBD2. Germline lookup yields CDR1 SNHLY and CDR2 FYNNEI. The CDR3 totals 13 residues. The J segment lost 4 bases and the V segment lost 7 bases, leaving 3 bases of the junction unmatched. In nucleotides, the CDR3 is TGTGCCAGCATGCGGGAGAGCACCGGGGAGCTGTTTTTT. Translating gives CASMRESTGELFF.

The chain joins TRBV4-1 to TRBJ2-7; 8 nucleotides agree with TRBD1. CDR1 is MGHRA and CDR2 is YSYEKL in the germline V gene. This CDR3 has 15 amino acids. With 4 bases clipped from V and 1 base from J, the junction kept 6 bases outside the gene matches. The CDR3 here is CASSRSGQGSYEQYF. The CDR3 bases are TGCGCCAGCAGCCGGAGCGGACAGGGATCCTACGAGCAGTACTTC.

This clone is a singleton in its sample. The CDR3 nucleotides read TGTGCCTCAACAGGGGTCACTGAAGCTTTCTTT. Protein sequence: CASTGVTEAFF. This chain joins TRBV6-6 and TRBJ1-1; TRBD1 aligns across 7 bases. CDR3 length: 11 residues. The germline CDR1 and CDR2 sequences are MNHNY and SVGAGI (reference sequence). V was clipped by 11 bases and J by 4 bases; unmatched bases: 4.

CDR3 bases: TGTGCCAGCAGCTTAGTTGTAGGACTGGCGAATAACTATGGCTACACCTTC. Protein product: CASSLVVGLANNYGYTF. The V gene is TRBV7-2, the J gene TRBJ1-2; D call uncertain. V dropped 1 base and J dropped 1 base, with 16 bases sitting between them. This CDR3 contains 17 residues. The germline gives CDR1 SGHTA, CDR2 FQGNSA.

V and J are TRBV14 and TRBJ2-3, with 9 nucleotides matching TRBD2. The J segment lost 2 bases and the V segment lost 4 bases, leaving 7 bases of the junction unmatched. Germline V gives CDR1 SGHDN, CDR2 FVKESK. This CDR3 contains 16 residues. This CDR3 reads CASSLSGSVTTDTQYF. The CDR3 nucleotides are TGTGCCAGCAGCCTTAGCGGGAGTGTGACCACAGATACGCAGTATTTT.